These 15 T cell receptor beta chains originate from one sample sequenced in a study of molecular identifiers for immune sequencing clone quantification. TCRdb re-called the PCR reads with MiXCR, one entry per CDR3 protein. The sample lists hundreds of thousands of distinct CDR3 sequences; around 25% were seen once. Material: naive CD8+ T cells from blood, with Jurkat cell RNA spiked in. The sample's subset: FACS-sorted CD8+CD4-CCR7+CD45RA+ naive T cells. Receptors were obtained from a human donor in good health. Some libraries in this study had Jurkat cell RNA spiked in.

This clonotype was seen ten or more times. The V gene is TRBV7-9, the J gene TRBJ2-2; tentatively, D is TRBD1 (5 bases). The CDR3 contains 17 residues. V gave up 4 bases and J gave up 0 bases, with 15 bases separating them. Germline-derived CDR1 and CDR2 are SEHNR and FQNEAQ (reference sequence). This CDR3 reads CASSSLLARANTGELFF. CDR3 nucleotide sequence: TGTGCCAGCAGCTCCTTACTGGCCAGGGCGAACACCGGGGAGCTGTTTTTT.

There are a few counts of this clonotype. The chain employs TRBV5-4 and TRBJ2-7, with TRBD1 matching over 8 bases. This CDR3 contains 15 residues. Germline V gene sequence: CDR1 SGHNT, CDR2 YYREEE (reference sequence). The junction had 6 bases not matched to a gene; V was cut back by 0 bases and J by 4 bases. CDR3 sequence reads: CASSLVGTGDYEQYF. The CDR3 bases are TGTGCCAGCAGCTTGGTCGGGACAGGAGATTACGAGCAGTACTTC.

The sample holds many counts of this clonotype. The chain is built from TRBV21-1 and TRBJ2-7; TRBD2 is taken as the D call from the table, unchecked against the DNA. TRBV21-1 corresponds to a pseudogene. The CDR3 has 17 amino acids. The CDR3: CASSPRATTGFSYEQYF. CDR3 coding DNA: TGTGCCAGCAGCCCGAGGGCCACAACAGGGTTTTCCTACGAGCAGTACTTC.

This clonotype was picked up a small number of times. The rearrangement uses TRBV4-3 and TRBJ2-7; TRBD2 matches at 12 bases. Germline CDR1 and CDR2: LGHNA and YSLEER. This CDR3 comprises 17 residues. V trimming: 0 bases; J trimming: 4 bases; junction bases outside the gene matches: 7. CDR3: CASSQDSRLAGVYEQYF. The CDR3 DNA reads as TGCGCCAGCAGCCAAGACTCGAGACTAGCGGGGGTGTACGAGCAGTACTTC.

This clonotype was seen at least ten times. The CDR3: CASSSSLAGGREQYF. The CDR3 DNA reads as TGTGCCAGCAGCTCTAGTCTAGCGGGAGGGCGAGAGCAGTACTTC. V gene TRBV7-2 combines with J gene TRBJ2-7; 12 positions agree with TRBD2. CDR3 length: 15 amino acids. In germline, CDR1 is SGHTA, CDR2 FQGNSA. V lost 4 bases and J lost 7; bases outside the gene matches: 8.

Comment on this clonotype: A much larger clone differs by one base, so this may be a read error. The CDR3 carries no conserved terminal phenylalanine or tryptophan, so it likely arises from a read error. This chain uses TRBV30 with TRBJ2-3; D may be TRBD2 (7 bases). The CDR3 is 15 residues long. The germline V and J ends were trimmed by 2 bases and 6 bases, with 18 bases remaining between them. Germline CDR1 is GTSNPN and CDR2 is SVGIG (reference sequence). This chain's CDR3 is CAWSPRGGPGDTQYI. The CDR3 DNA sequence: TGTGCCTGGAGTCCCCGCGGGGGCCCCGGGGATACGCAGTATATT.

V usage is TRBV27 and J usage is TRBJ2-7, with 14 bases lining up with TRBD2. CDR1 is MNHEY, CDR2 SMNVEV, per germline (reference sequence). This CDR3 has 17 amino acids. With V trimmed by 6 bases and J by 3 bases, 10 bases remained unmatched. The CDR3 region has the DNA TGTGCCAGCAGCCAAAGTGGGACTAGCGGGAGTTACTACGAGCAGTACTTC. It encodes CASSQSGTSGSYYEQYF.

This clonotype has a count of ten or more. CDR3 bases: TGCAGCGTTGAACACGGGGGGGCCGCAGATACGCAGTATTTT. This sequence encodes CSVEHGGAADTQYF. The rearrangement joins TRBV29-1 to TRBJ2-3, with 8 bases lining up with TRBD2. This CDR3 is 14 amino acids long. The V gene's germline CDR1 is SQVTM and CDR2 ANQGSEA. V lost 2 bases and J lost 4; bases outside the gene matches: 5.

Comment on this clonotype: A much bigger clone sits one base away, suggesting this may be a read error. The conserved final phenylalanine or tryptophan is absent from the CDR3, which likely points to a read error. Because the CDR3's place on the DNA is in doubt, the DNA is left out and the CDR3 is given as listed by TCRdb. The chain combines TRBV4-1 with TRBJ1-4. The germline gives CDR1 MGHRA, CDR2 YSYEKL. Both ends counted, the CDR3 spans 12 residues. The CDR3 region is CASSEDGGLEVL.

The table lists this clonotype with a few counts. CDR3 DNA: TGCGCCAGCAGCCAAGGATCCCAAGCGGCTAATGAAAAACTGTTTTTT. Its translation is CASSQGSQAANEKLFF. The V call is TRBV4-3, the J call TRBJ1-4; D uncertain. The V end lost 1 base, the J end lost 3 bases, and 12 bases lay between the germline ends. Germline CDR1 and CDR2: LGHNA and YSLEER. There are 16 residues in the CDR3.

This clonotype was counted a few times. A read error may be the cause here, since a much bigger clone is one base away. J is TRBJ1-1 and V is TRBV25-1; TRBD1 is a possible D gene (5 bases). Germline V gives CDR1 MGHDK, CDR2 SYGVNS. V was pared by 4 bases and J by 6 bases, with 9 bases between. The CDR3 contains 12 residues. The CDR3 region has the DNA TGTGCCAGCAGTGCGGGGGACTCTGAAGCTTTCTTT. Translating it yields CASSAGDSEAFF.

This sequence joins TRBV7-9 and TRBJ2-3; a possible D gene is TRBD2 (5 bases). Germline lookup yields CDR1 SEHNR and CDR2 FQNEAQ (reference sequence). Trimming took off 7 bases at V and 0 bases at J, with 14 bases between the two ends. This CDR3 has 15 residues. CDR3: CASTPPGESTDTQYF. The CDR3 region has the DNA TGTGCCAGCACCCCCCCCGGGGAAAGCACAGATACGCAGTATTTT.

This clonotype was picked up a small number of times. J is TRBJ2-7 and V is TRBV28, with D perhaps matching TRBD1 (5 bases). This CDR3 region has 17 residues. V was clipped by 6 bases and J by 2 bases, with 23 bases between them. Germline CDR1 and CDR2: MDHEN and SYDVKM. The CDR3 DNA is TGTGCCAGCAGCAGTTTGATCGTCGTGCAGGGCCCCTACGAGCAGTACTTC. Amino acids: CASSSLIVVQGPYEQYF.

The sample holds a few counts of this clonotype. The chain couples TRBV12-5 to TRBJ2-5; 11 positions agree with TRBD2. Unmatched junction bases numbered 5, after V lost 0 bases and J lost 2 bases. Germline V lookup: CDR1 LGHNT, CDR2 FRNRAP. The CDR3 covers 17 residues. CDR3 sequence (DNA): TGTGCTAGTGGTTTGGTCATCGGGACTAGCGGACAAGAGACCCAGTACTTC. It translates to CASGLVIGTSGQETQYF.

This clonotype was observed many times. This sequence joins TRBV20-1 and TRBJ2-7, with 9 bases aligning to TRBD2. CDR3 length equals 13 residues. After removal of 0 bases from V and 3 bases from J, the junction contained 0 bases not matched to a gene. Per the germline V gene, CDR1 is DFQATT and CDR2 is SNEGSKA (reference sequence). CDR3 residues: CSARELAGYEQYF. The CDR3 DNA reads TGCAGTGCTAGAGAACTAGCGGGCTACGAGCAGTACTTC.